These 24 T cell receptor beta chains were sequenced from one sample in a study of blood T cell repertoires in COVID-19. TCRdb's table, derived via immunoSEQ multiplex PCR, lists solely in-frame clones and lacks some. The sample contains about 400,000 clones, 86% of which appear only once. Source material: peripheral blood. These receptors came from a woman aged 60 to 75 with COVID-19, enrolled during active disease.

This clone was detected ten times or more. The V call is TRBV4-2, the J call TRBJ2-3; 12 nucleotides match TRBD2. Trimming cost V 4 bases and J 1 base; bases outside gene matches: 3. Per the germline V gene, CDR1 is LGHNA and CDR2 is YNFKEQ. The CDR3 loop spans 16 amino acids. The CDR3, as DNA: TGTGCCAGCAGCCCTAGCGGGGGGGCCCGCACAGATACGCAGTATTTT. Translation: CASSPSGGARTDTQYF.

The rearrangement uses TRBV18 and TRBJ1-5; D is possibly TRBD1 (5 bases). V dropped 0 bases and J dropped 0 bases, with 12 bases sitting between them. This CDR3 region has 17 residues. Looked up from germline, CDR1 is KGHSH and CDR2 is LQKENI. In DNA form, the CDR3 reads TGTGCCAGCTCACCACCATCGGGGGTAGGTAGCAATCAGCCCCAGCATTTT. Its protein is CASSPPSGVGSNQPQHF.

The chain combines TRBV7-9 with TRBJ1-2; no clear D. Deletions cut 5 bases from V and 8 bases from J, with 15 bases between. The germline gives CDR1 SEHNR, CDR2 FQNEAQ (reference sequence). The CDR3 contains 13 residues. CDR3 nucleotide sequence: TGTGCCAGCAGCCCGGAGGGCCCATCGGGCTACACCTTC. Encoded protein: CASSPEGPSGYTF.

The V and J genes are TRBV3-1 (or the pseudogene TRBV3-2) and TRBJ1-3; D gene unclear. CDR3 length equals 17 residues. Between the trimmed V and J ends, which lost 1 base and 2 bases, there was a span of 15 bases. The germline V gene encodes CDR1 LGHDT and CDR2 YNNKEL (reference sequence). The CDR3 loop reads CASSQVAGRITGNTIYF. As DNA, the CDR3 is TGTGCCAGCAGCCAAGTTGCTGGCCGCATCACTGGAAACACCATATATTTT.

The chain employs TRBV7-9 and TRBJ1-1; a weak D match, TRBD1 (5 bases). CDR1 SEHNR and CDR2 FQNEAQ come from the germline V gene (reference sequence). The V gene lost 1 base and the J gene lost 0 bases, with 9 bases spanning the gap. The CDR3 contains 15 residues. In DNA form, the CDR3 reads TGTGCCAGCAGCTTAGGTGCGGGGGTGAACACTGAAGCTTTCTTT. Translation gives CASSLGAGVNTEAFF.

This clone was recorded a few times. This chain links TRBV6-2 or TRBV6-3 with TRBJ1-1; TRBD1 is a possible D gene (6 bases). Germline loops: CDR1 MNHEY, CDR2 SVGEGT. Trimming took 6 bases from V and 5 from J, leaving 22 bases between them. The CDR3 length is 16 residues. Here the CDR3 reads CASSPYDLQGGTEAFF. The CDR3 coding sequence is TGTGCCAGCAGCCCTTACGATCTACAGGGAGGGACTGAAGCTTTCTTT.

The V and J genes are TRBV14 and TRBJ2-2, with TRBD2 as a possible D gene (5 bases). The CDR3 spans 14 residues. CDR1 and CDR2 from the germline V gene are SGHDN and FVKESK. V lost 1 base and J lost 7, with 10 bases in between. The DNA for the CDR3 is TGTGCCAGCAGCCAAGTGAGGGCCGACGGGGAGCTGTTTTTT. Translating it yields CASSQVRADGELFF.

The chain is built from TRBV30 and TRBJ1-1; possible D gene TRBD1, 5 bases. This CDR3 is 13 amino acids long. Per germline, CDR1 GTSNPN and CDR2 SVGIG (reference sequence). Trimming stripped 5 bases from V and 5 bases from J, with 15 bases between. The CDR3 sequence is CAWAKSRTTEAFF. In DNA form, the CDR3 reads TGTGCCTGGGCAAAAAGTCGGACAACTGAAGCTTTCTTT.

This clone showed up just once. The CDR3 region has the DNA TGTGCCAGCAGTCCGACAGGAGATAACTATGGCTACACCTTC. Protein product: CASSPTGDNYGYTF. The chain is built from TRBV6-5 and TRBJ1-2, with D possibly TRBD1 on 6 matching bases. The CDR3 loop spans 14 amino acids. The V end lost 5 bases, the J end lost 1 base, and 11 bases lay between the germline ends. The germline V gene encodes CDR1 MNHEY and CDR2 SVGAGI.

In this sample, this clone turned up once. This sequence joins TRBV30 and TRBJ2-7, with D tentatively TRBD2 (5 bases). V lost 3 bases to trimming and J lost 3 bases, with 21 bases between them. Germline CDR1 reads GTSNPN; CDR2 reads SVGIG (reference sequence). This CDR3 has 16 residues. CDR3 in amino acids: CAWSPSRGKIYYEQYF. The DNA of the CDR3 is TGTGCCTGGAGCCCTTCCCGGGGAAAAATCTACTACGAGCAGTACTTC. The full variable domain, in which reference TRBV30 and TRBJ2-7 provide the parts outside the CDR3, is SQTIHQWPATLVQPVGSPLSLECTVEGTSNPNLYWYRQAAGRGLQLLFYSVGIGQISSEVPQNLSASRPQDRQFILSSKKLLLSDSGFYLCAWSPSRGKIYYEQYFGPGTRLTVT.

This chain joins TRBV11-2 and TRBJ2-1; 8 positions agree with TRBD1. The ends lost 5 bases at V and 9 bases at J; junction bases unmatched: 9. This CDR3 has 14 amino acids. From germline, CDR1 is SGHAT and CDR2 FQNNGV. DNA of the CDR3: TGTGCCAGCAGCCGGGGGCAGGGGGCGTTTGAGCAGTTCTTC. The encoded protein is CASSRGQGAFEQFF. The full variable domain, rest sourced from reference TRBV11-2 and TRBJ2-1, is EAGVAQSPRYKIIEKRQSVAFWCNPISGHATLYWYQQILGQGPKLLIQFQNNGVVDDSQLPKDRFSAERLKGVDSTLKIQPAKLEDSAVYLCASSRGQGAFEQFFGPGTRLTVL.

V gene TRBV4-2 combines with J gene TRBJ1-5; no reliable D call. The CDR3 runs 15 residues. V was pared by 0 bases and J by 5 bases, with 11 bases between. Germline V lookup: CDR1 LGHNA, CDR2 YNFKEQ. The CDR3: CASSQDPAVDQPQHF. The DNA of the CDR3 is TGTGCCAGCAGCCAAGATCCCGCAGTGGATCAGCCCCAGCATTTT.

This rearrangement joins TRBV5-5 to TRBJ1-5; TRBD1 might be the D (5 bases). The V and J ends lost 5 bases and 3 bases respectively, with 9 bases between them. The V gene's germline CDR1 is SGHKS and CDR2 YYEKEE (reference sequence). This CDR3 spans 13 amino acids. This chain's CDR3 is CASSDSPNQPQHF. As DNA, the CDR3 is TGTGCCAGCAGTGACAGCCCCAATCAGCCCCAGCATTTT.

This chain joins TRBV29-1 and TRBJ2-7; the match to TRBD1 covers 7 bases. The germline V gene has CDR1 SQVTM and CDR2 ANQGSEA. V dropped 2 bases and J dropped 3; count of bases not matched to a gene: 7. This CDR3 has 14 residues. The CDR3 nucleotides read TGCAGCGTTGAAACGCGGGCAGGGGGCTACGAGCAGTACTTC. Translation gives CSVETRAGGYEQYF.

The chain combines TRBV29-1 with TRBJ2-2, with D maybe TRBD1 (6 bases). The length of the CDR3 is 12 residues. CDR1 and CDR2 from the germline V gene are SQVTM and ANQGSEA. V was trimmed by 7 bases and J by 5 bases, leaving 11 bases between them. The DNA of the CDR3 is TGCAGCGCCGCACAGGGTACCGGGGAGCTGTTTTTT. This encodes CSAAQGTGELFF.

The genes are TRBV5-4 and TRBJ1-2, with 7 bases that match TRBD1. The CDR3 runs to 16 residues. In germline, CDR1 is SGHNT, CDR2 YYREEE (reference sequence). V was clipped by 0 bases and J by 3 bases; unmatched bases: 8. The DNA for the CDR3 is TGTGCCAGCAGCTTGGAATTTGGAGGGGGCGACTATGGCTACACCTTC. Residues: CASSLEFGGGDYGYTF.

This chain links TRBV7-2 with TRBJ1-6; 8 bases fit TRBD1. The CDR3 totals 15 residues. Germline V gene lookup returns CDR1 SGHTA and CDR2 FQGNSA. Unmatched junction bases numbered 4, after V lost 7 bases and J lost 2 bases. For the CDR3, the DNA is TGTGCCAGCACCGGACAGGGAACCTATAATTCACCCCTCCACTTT. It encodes CASTGQGTYNSPLHF.

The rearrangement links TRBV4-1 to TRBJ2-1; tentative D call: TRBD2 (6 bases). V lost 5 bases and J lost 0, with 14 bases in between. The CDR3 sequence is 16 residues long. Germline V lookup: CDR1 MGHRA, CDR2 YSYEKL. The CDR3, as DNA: TGCGCCAGCAGCGCCCGGTGGGGGGACTCCTACAATGAGCAGTTCTTC. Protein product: CASSARWGDSYNEQFF.

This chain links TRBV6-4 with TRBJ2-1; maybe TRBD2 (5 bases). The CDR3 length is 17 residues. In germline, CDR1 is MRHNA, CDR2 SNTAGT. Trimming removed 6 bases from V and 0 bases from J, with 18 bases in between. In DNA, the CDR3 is TGTGCCAGCAGCCCTCTCCGGGCTAGCCGCTCCTACAATGAGCAGTTCTTC. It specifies CASSPLRASRSYNEQFF.

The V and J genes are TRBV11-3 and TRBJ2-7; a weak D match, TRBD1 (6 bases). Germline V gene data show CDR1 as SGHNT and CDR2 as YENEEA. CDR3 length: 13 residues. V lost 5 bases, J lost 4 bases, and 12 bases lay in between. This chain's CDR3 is CASSPQGRYEQYF. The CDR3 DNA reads TGTGCCAGCAGCCCACAGGGTCGGTACGAGCAGTACTTC.

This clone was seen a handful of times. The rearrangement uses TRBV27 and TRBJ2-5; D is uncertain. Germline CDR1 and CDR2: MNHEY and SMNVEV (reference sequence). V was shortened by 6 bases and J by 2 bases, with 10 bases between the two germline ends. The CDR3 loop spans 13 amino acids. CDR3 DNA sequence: TGTGCCAGCAGAGACTCAACTCAAGAGACCCAGTACTTC. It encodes CASRDSTQETQYF.

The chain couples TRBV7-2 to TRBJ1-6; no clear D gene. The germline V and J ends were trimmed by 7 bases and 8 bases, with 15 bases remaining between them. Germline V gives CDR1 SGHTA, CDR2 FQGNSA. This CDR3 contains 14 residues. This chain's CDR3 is CASTLQATYSPLHF. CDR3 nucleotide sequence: TGTGCCAGCACCTTGCAGGCGACATATTCACCCCTCCACTTT. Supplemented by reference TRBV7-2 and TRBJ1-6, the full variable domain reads GAGVSQSPSNKVTEKGKDVELRCDPISGHTALYWYRQSLGQGLEFLIYFQGNSAPDKSGLPSDRFSAERTGGSVSTLTIQRTQQEDSAVYLCASTLQATYSPLHFGNGTRLTVT.

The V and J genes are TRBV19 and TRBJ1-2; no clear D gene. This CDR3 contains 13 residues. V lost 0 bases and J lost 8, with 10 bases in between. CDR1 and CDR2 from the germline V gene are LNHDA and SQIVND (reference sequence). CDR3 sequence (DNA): TGTGCCAGTAGTATAGAGAGGAGAGGAGGCTACACCTTC. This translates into CASSIERRGGYTF.

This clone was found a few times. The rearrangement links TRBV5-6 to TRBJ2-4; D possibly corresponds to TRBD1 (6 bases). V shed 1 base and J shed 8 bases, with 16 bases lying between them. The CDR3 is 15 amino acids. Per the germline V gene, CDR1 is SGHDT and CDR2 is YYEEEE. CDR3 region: CASSLLVPQGYIQYF. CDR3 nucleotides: TGTGCCAGCAGCTTGCTGGTCCCACAGGGATACATTCAGTACTTC.